This T cell receptor (beta chain) appears in the sequencing data of a study of early T cells in non-severe SARS-CoV-2 infection. The wider study: Sequencing targeted bulk RNA from unsorted whole blood, leaving chains unpaired.

General observations from the study: Matches to VDJdb favored anti-spike CD8 responses and missed private and CD4 specificities.

Unique molecular identifiers tagged individual cDNA molecules. TCRdb reprocessed the 5' RACE reads with MiXCR, giving one entry per CDR3 protein. In the table there are fewer than 65,000 distinct CDR3 sequences, roughly 10% of which are singletons. Details on this clonotype: Its cognate antigen is unknown.

The clonotype originates from an adult who was a healthcare worker with PCR-confirmed SARS-CoV-2 infection or an uninfected control (not recorded which). The sequenced material came from whole blood.

The CDR3 is CSVELGMGTEAFF. The CDR3, as DNA: TGCAGCGTTGAATTAGGGATGGGCACTGAAGCTTTCTTT. This chain uses TRBV29-1 with TRBJ1-1; D not resolved. The germline CDR1 and CDR2 sequences are SQVTM and ANQGSEA. The CDR3 runs 13 residues. V was trimmed by 2 bases and J by 4 bases, leaving 11 bases between them. The full variable domain, in which reference TRBV29-1 and TRBJ1-1 provide the parts outside the CDR3, is SAVISQKPSRDICQRGTSLTIQCQVDSQVTMMFWYRQQPGQSLTLIATANQGSEATYESGFVIDKFPISRPNLTFSTLTVSNMSPEDSSIYLCSVELGMGTEAFFGQGTRLTVV.